These 20 T cell receptor beta chains were all obtained from the same sample, sequenced in a study of OX40 agonist ivuxolimab in advanced cancers. Profiling relied on immunoSEQ multiplex PCR, and the TCRdb table lists in-frame clones only, not all of them. Of some 83,000 clones listed, roughly 86% are singletons. The input for sequencing was CD4+ or CD8+ T cells sorted from blood, taken in a trial of the OX40 agonist ivuxolimab. These receptors were taken from an adult with an advanced solid tumor such as melanoma, head and neck, liver or kidney cancer.

The chain links TRBV6-6 to TRBJ2-1; no firm D call. Trimming removed 6 bases at V and 9 bases at J, with 9 bases between. The germline CDR1 and CDR2 sequences are MNHNY and SVGAGI (reference sequence). CDR3 length equals 11 residues. CDR3 sequence reads: CASSPGREQFF. The CDR3 DNA reads TGTGCCAGCAGCCCCGGACGTGAGCAGTTCTTC.

The chain recombines TRBV6-5 with TRBJ2-6; D is uncertain. CDR3 size: 14 residues. V was clipped by 4 bases and J by 0 bases, with 4 bases between them. Germline V gives CDR1 MNHEY, CDR2 SVGAGI. CDR3 in DNA: TGTGCCAGCAGTTCCGTCTCTGGGGCCAACGTCCTGACTTTC. It yields the protein CASSSVSGANVLTF.

The genes are TRBV27 and TRBJ1-5; D remains unclear. In germline, CDR1 is MNHEY, CDR2 SMNVEV (reference sequence). The CDR3 is 15 amino acids. Trimming removed 2 bases from V and 1 base from J, with 9 bases in between. CDR3 DNA sequence: TGTGCCAGCAGTTTAGTCGGTACAAGCAATCAGCCCCAGCATTTT. Protein: CASSLVGTSNQPQHF.

This rearrangement joins TRBV25-1 to TRBJ2-7, with D perhaps TRBD1 (6 bases). The V and J ends lost 4 bases and 2 bases respectively, with 21 bases between them. In germline, CDR1 is MGHDK, CDR2 SYGVNS. The CDR3 covers 17 residues. The DNA of the CDR3 is TGTGCCAGCAGTGGTGTAATACAGGGTTTCCAAACCTACGAGCAGTACTTC. As protein: CASSGVIQGFQTYEQYF.

The sample holds a few counts of this clone. The chain couples TRBV19 to TRBJ2-5, with 12 bases lining up with TRBD2. This CDR3 spans 17 amino acids. V gave up 5 bases and J gave up 5 bases; unmatched junction bases: 12. Germline-derived CDR1 and CDR2 are LNHDA and SQIVND (reference sequence). The CDR3 loop reads CASSGLTSGSPRETQYF. The CDR3 coding sequence is TGTGCCAGTAGTGGGTTGACTAGCGGGAGTCCTAGGGAGACCCAGTACTTC.

This clone was seen more than once but under ten times. V is TRBV6-6 and J is TRBJ2-2, with a tentative D call TRBD1 (8 bases). V lost 6 bases, J lost 7 bases, and 15 bases lay in between. Germline V CDR1 and CDR2: MNHNY, SVGAGI (reference sequence). The CDR3 length is 14 residues. The CDR3 DNA reads TGTGCCAGCAGCGGACAGGGAGGGAGCGGGGAGCTGTTTTTT. This gives the protein CASSGQGGSGELFF.

This clone has only one observation. This chain joins TRBV11-2 and TRBJ1-1, with 8 bases aligning to TRBD1. The CDR3 loop spans 15 amino acids. V lost 8 bases to trimming and J lost 0 bases; unmatched junction nucleotides: 8. Germline-derived CDR1 and CDR2 are SGHAT and FQNNGV. The CDR3 nucleotides read TGTGCCAGCCGAAGTCAGGGGGCCATGAACACTGAAGCTTTCTTT. This codes for CASRSQGAMNTEAFF.

The gene calls are TRBV11-2 and TRBJ1-1, with 9 bases matching TRBD1. The CDR3 has 14 amino acids. V lost 5 bases to trimming and J lost 4 bases; unmatched junction nucleotides: 5. Germline-derived CDR1 and CDR2 are SGHAT and FQNNGV. CDR3 nucleotides: TGTGCCAGCAGCCAAGAGACAGGGGGCACTGAAGCTTTCTTT. This codes for CASSQETGGTEAFF.

This chain uses TRBV7-2 with TRBJ2-1, with no clear D. V gave up 0 bases and J gave up 6 bases, with 6 bases separating them. The V gene's germline CDR1 is SGHTA and CDR2 FQGNSA. The CDR3 has 13 residues. The CDR3 here is CASSLAFGNEQFF. The DNA of the CDR3 is TGTGCCAGCAGCTTAGCGTTTGGCAATGAGCAGTTCTTC.

This clone was seen a few times. V is TRBV7-8 and J is TRBJ1-5; 9 nucleotides line up with TRBD1. The germline CDR1 and CDR2 sequences are SGHVS and FQNEAQ. The V segment lost 1 base and the J segment 3 bases; nucleotides outside the gene matches: 4. The CDR3 contains 16 residues. DNA of the CDR3: TGTGCCAGCAGCTTAGAGGGACAGGGCAACAATCAGCCCCAGCATTTT. Amino acid sequence: CASSLEGQGNNQPQHF.

The rearrangement uses TRBV30 and TRBJ1-1, with TRBD1 identical over 8 bases. CDR1 GTSNPN and CDR2 SVGIG come from the germline V gene (reference sequence). Trimming took 0 bases from V and 0 from J; bases not matched to a gene: 9. The CDR3 totals 17 residues. The CDR3 loop is CAWSVLQGANLNTEAFF. The DNA of the CDR3 is TGTGCCTGGAGTGTCCTGCAGGGGGCTAACCTGAACACTGAAGCTTTCTTT.

This clone was seen a single time. The rearrangement uses TRBV5-1 and TRBJ1-1; D is unresolved. There are 17 residues in the CDR3. CDR1 is SGHRS, CDR2 YFSETQ, per germline. The ends were cut back, 3 bases at V and 0 bases at J, with 18 bases in the middle. In DNA form, the CDR3 reads TGCGCCAGCAGCTCCTACGGGGTAGGTTACATGAACACTGAAGCTTTCTTT. Its translation is CASSSYGVGYMNTEAFF.

This clone is a singleton in its sample. V gene TRBV5-1 combines with J gene TRBJ2-5; TRBD2 is a possible D gene (5 bases). This CDR3 is 13 amino acids long. Germline V gene data show CDR1 as SGHRS and CDR2 as YFSETQ. The V end lost 9 bases, the J end lost 5 bases, and 17 bases lay between the germline ends. The CDR3 spells CATTLGERETQYF. The CDR3 coding sequence is TGCGCCACGACCTTGGGAGAACGGGAGACCCAGTACTTC.

The gene calls are TRBV6-5 and TRBJ2-7; no definite D call. The V end was cut by 0 bases, the J end by 5 bases, with 5 bases between. The CDR3 length is 12 residues. The germline CDR1 and CDR2 sequences are MNHEY and SVGAGI. The DNA of the CDR3 is TGTGCCAGCAGTTACTCTAGGGACGAGCAGTACTTC. Its protein product is CASSYSRDEQYF.

This chain joins TRBV19 and TRBJ2-6; 7 nucleotides align to TRBD2. J gave up 0 bases and V 6 bases, and 11 bases lay outside the gene matches. The germline V gene has CDR1 LNHDA and CDR2 SQIVND (reference sequence). This CDR3 contains 18 residues. Here the CDR3 DNA reads TGTGCCAGTAGCGACCGTTGGGGGGGGATCTCTGGGGCCAACGTCCTGACTTTC. It specifies CASSDRWGGISGANVLTF.

V usage is TRBV5-1 and J usage is TRBJ2-1; D is possibly TRBD2 (6 bases). V was shortened by 5 bases and J by 2 bases, with 17 bases between the two germline ends. This CDR3 is 16 amino acids long. Germline V CDR1 and CDR2: SGHRS, YFSETQ. This CDR3 reads CASSPILAQTYNEQFF. Here the CDR3 DNA reads TGCGCCAGCAGTCCGATTCTAGCGCAGACCTACAATGAGCAGTTCTTC.

The chain couples TRBV11-2 to TRBJ2-7; D is possibly TRBD2 (5 bases). Germline V gene data show CDR1 as SGHAT and CDR2 as FQNNGV. Trimming cost V 3 bases and J 5 bases, with 14 bases left between them. The CDR3 loop spans 14 amino acids. Written as DNA, the CDR3 is TGTGCCAGCAGCTTTTCGGCTAGCAGTCACGAGCAGTACTTC. Its protein product is CASSFSASSHEQYF. Full variable domain (remainder filled in from reference TRBV11-2 and TRBJ2-7): EAGVAQSPRYKIIEKRQSVAFWCNPISGHATLYWYQQILGQGPKLLIQFQNNGVVDDSQLPKDRFSAERLKGVDSTLKIQPAKLEDSAVYLCASSFSASSHEQYFGPGTRLTVT.

The J gene is TRBJ2-5, the V gene TRBV4-3, with TRBD1 matching over 8 bases. This CDR3 comprises 13 residues. Germline values: CDR1 LGHNA, CDR2 YSLEER. Trimming cost V 5 bases and J 4 bases; bases outside gene matches: 3. The DNA for the CDR3 is TGCGCCAGCAGCAAAACAGGGGGAGAGACCCAGTACTTC. Translation gives CASSKTGGETQYF.

The chain joins TRBV18 to TRBJ1-4, with 7 nucleotides matching TRBD1. Per germline, CDR1 KGHSH and CDR2 LQKENI. Trimming took 3 bases from V and 7 from J; bases not matched to a gene: 2. CDR3 length: 13 amino acids. The DNA for the CDR3 is TGTGCCAGCTCACCGGGGACAGTTGAAAAACTGTTTTTT. This codes for CASSPGTVEKLFF. Full variable domain (rest looked up from reference TRBV18 and TRBJ1-4): NAGVMQNPRHLVRRRGQEARLRCSPMKGHSHVYWYRQLPEEGLKFMVYLQKENIIDESGMPKERFSAEFPKEGPSILRIQQVVRGDSAAYFCASSPGTVEKLFFGSGTQLSVL.

The chain recombines TRBV7-3 with TRBJ2-2; no firm D call. This CDR3 region has 15 residues. V shed 5 bases and J shed 5 bases, with 15 bases lying between them. Germline V gene lookup returns CDR1 SGHTA and CDR2 FQGTGA. The CDR3 loop reads CASSPIGIDTGELFF. In DNA, the CDR3 is TGTGCCAGCAGCCCCATCGGCATTGATACCGGGGAGCTGTTTTTT. The variable domain in full, completed from reference TRBV7-3 and TRBJ2-2, reads GAGVSQTPSNKVTEKGKYVELRCDPISGHTALYWYRQSLGQGPEFLIYFQGTGAADDSGLPNDRFFAVRPEGSVSTLKIQRTERGDSAVYLCASSPIGIDTGELFFGEGSRLTVL.